What follows are 13 T cell receptor beta chains derived from one specimen sequenced in a study of response to subunit inactivated influenza vaccine. Using its own MiXCR run on the RT-PCR reads, TCRdb lists one record per CDR3 protein. The repertoire holds around 650,000 distinct CDR3 sequences, 15% to 19% seen once, with around 10% in the top ten. This sample comprised PBMCs from blood, obtained less than 13 days after vaccination. These receptors all stem from a man aged 45-65 years who received an inactivated influenza vaccine.

This chain's CDR3 is CASSSPPGSQETQYF. The CDR3 DNA follows: TGTGCCAGCAGCTCCCCTCCGGGATCTCAAGAGACCCAGTACTTC. The rearrangement links TRBV7-2 to TRBJ2-5, with D possibly TRBD2 on 5 matching bases. The V gene lost 4 bases and the J gene lost 2 bases, with 14 bases spanning the gap. The CDR3 runs to 15 residues. Looked up from germline, CDR1 is SGHTA and CDR2 is FQGNSA.

This clonotype was counted at least ten times. V gene TRBV25-1 combines with J gene TRBJ2-1; 12 bases are shared with TRBD2. The CDR3 is 16 residues long. The V and J ends lost 3 bases and 4 bases, in that order; junction bases with no gene match: 4. CDR1 is MGHDK, CDR2 SYGVNS, per germline. The DNA for the CDR3 is TGTGCCAGCAGTGATAGTACTAGCGGGGGGTACAATGAGCAGTTCTTC. Its protein is CASSDSTSGGYNEQFF.

The chain has TRBV3-1 and TRBJ2-7; D possibly corresponds to TRBD1 (6 bases). Germline V gene sequence: CDR1 LGHDT, CDR2 YNNKEL (reference sequence). The CDR3 runs 16 residues. The V end lost 0 bases, the J end lost 1 base, and 13 bases lay between the germline ends. CDR3 in DNA: TGTGCCAGCAGCCAAGATCTGACAGGACCATCCTACGAGCAGTACTTC. It yields the protein CASSQDLTGPSYEQYF.

This clonotype was detected only a few times. This chain connects TRBV7-8 to TRBJ1-5, with 7 bases identical to TRBD1. In germline, CDR1 is SGHVS, CDR2 FQNEAQ. J lost 3 bases, V lost 6 bases, and 8 bases had no gene match. The length of the CDR3 is 15 residues. The CDR3 bases are TGTGCCAGCAGTTCCGACAGGGATTTCAATCAGCCCCAGCATTTT. This translates into CASSSDRDFNQPQHF.

This rearrangement joins TRBV12-3 or TRBV12-4 to TRBJ1-1; D uncertain. The V and J ends lost 4 bases and 9 bases respectively, with 15 bases between them. The CDR3 runs to 13 residues. The CDR3 protein is CASSSRETQKAFF. CDR3 in DNA: TGTGCCAGCAGTTCCCGGGAGACCCAGAAAGCTTTCTTT.

The chain uses TRBV11-1 and TRBJ2-1, with 12 bases that match TRBD2. This CDR3 contains 16 residues. Germline V gives CDR1 SGHAT, CDR2 FQDESV (reference sequence). Trimming at V came to 5 bases and at J to 7 bases, leaving 9 bases not matched to a gene. CDR3 DNA: TGTGCCAGCAGCGGCCAGACTAGCGGGAGTTTGAATGAGCAGTTCTTC. Protein: CASSGQTSGSLNEQFF.

This clonotype came up a few times. This chain links TRBV23-1 with TRBJ2-7; 7 positions match TRBD2. TRBV23-1 is an ORF, and what it does is uncertain. The V and J ends lost 0 bases and 0 bases, in that order; junction bases with no gene match: 14. This CDR3 spans 19 amino acids. The CDR3 sequence is CASSQSFPGPGGSSYEQYF. Here the CDR3 DNA reads TGCGCCAGCAGTCAATCGTTTCCCGGACCCGGGGGGTCCTCCTACGAGCAGTACTTC.

This clonotype was found once. The chain recombines TRBV12-3 or TRBV12-4 with TRBJ1-6; no firm D call. The CDR3 contains 14 residues. Trimming shortened V by 6 bases and J by 5 bases, and 11 bases separated the two germline ends. The CDR3 DNA reads TGTGCCAGCAGCCCCGGGGTAAATAATTCACCCCTCCACTTT. The encoded protein is CASSPGVNNSPLHF.

V is TRBV20-1 and J is TRBJ2-7; 10 positions agree with TRBD1. The length of the CDR3 is 14 residues. CDR1 is DFQATT, CDR2 SNEGSKA, per germline (reference sequence). The ends lost 3 bases at V and 4 bases at J; junction bases unmatched: 6. CDR3 loop: CSARPTGGRYEQYF. The CDR3 coding sequence is TGCAGTGCTAGGCCGACAGGGGGCAGGTACGAGCAGTACTTC.

The sample holds many counts of this clonotype. The CDR3 loop is CASSGITDTQYF. For the CDR3, the DNA is TGTGCCAGCAGCGGGATTACAGATACGCAGTATTTT. The rearrangement links TRBV2 to TRBJ2-3, with D possibly being TRBD2 (5 bases). Trimming shortened V by 6 bases and J by 3 bases, and 7 bases separated the two germline ends. This CDR3 is 12 amino acids long. Germline-derived CDR1 and CDR2 are SNHLY and FYNNEI.

The J gene is TRBJ2-5, the V gene TRBV10-3; weak D call: TRBD2 (5 bases). V shed 5 bases and J shed 5 bases, with 12 bases lying between them. Germline CDR1 and CDR2: ENHRY and SYGVKD. The CDR3 contains 13 residues. Written as DNA, the CDR3 is TGTGCCATCAGTTCTAACGGGATGGAGACCCAGTACTTC. This sequence encodes CAISSNGMETQYF.

This clonotype has more than one count but fewer than ten. V and J are TRBV20-1 and TRBJ2-5, with 9 positions matching TRBD1. J lost 4 bases, V lost 5 bases, and 8 bases had no gene match. CDR1 and CDR2 (germline): DFQATT, SNEGSKA (reference sequence). The CDR3 is 14 amino acids. CDR3 amino acids: CSASLTGGGETQYF. The CDR3 nucleotides read TGCAGTGCTTCACTAACAGGGGGCGGAGAGACCCAGTACTTC.

V is TRBV12-3 or TRBV12-4 and J is TRBJ2-2, with D unclear. Trimming left V 6 bases short and J 6 bases short, with 17 bases between. The CDR3 consists of 15 residues. The chain's CDR3 is CASRLLSVGSGELFF. CDR3 DNA sequence: TGTGCCAGCAGGCTTCTAAGTGTCGGTTCCGGGGAGCTGTTTTTT.